Listed here is a single T cell receptor beta chain. Its target is unknown. CDR3 length: 15 residues. CDR1 is SQVTM, CDR2 ANQGSEA, per germline. All TRB cDNA libraries came from 5' RACE performed with UMI labels. TCRdb reprocessed the 5' RACE reads, keeping one entry per CDR3 protein, no DNA. This table holds about 26,000 distinct CDR3 sequences. The sorting of each CD8+ T cell subset was done in triplicate, at about 300,000 cells each. This sample stems from a study of CXCR3-negative and CXCR3-positive naive CD8 T cells. Overall study results and limits: TRBV-TRBJ usage was alike in naive CXCR3-negative and CXCR3-positive cells but differed in memory cells.

Sequencing used naive CXCR3- CD8+ T cells from blood. Subset here: CD45RO-CCR7+CD27+CD95- naive CD8+ T cells lacking CXCR3 (TNR3-). The origin of this receptor is a human donor in good health. Some clones in this sample may be carry-over from other donors' samples. The chain joins TRBV29-1 to TRBJ2-5; TCRdb outputs TRBD1, but without DNA this stays unchecked. Here the CDR3 reads CSVERAGMEQETQYF.